This TCR beta chain emerged from a study of cytomegalovirus exposure and HLA in healthy donors (dated by TCRdb to 2015 to 2018). About the study as a whole: An earlier analysis of more than 550 of the donors reported 276 Gb of sequence data and approximately 120 million unique TCR beta sequences obtained from about 180 million T cells. An early release covering 550 to 700 HLA-typed donors comprised 250 to 350 gigabases of sequencing data and some 79 million unique TCR sequences. Of the approximately 400 genotyped donors, roughly 85% fell in the genetic ancestry cluster associated with self-reported Caucasian donors. The aim of the study was to test whether cataloging public T cell receptors could identify signatures of past pathogen exposure. Using immunosequencing, the study profiled T cell repertoires from roughly 650 subjects and related those repertoires to cytomegalovirus serostatus. In addition to the first cohort of approximately 670 subjects, a separate validation cohort of 120 different subjects was used. The study combined high-throughput TCR immunosequencing, statistical association of individual TCRs with disease status, and machine learning to predict cytomegalovirus infection status. To study patterns of TCR occurrence, a later analysis re-analyzed previously published TCR beta repertoires from just over 650 donors and added high-resolution HLA genotyping. The later analysis used no new phenotypic data to find candidate immune exposures, relying instead on TCR beta sequences and their occurrence across donors. An earlier analysis of some 600 of the donors applied high-throughput TCR beta sequencing to assess whether each TCR beta V gene segment acted as functional or pseudogenic. Alongside the repertoire data, information on donor age, sex, ethnicity and CMV serostatus was compiled. A later genetic analysis took genome-wide SNP genotypes for about three fifths of the 666 donors and used that subset as a discovery cohort. Every discovery cohort repertoire had been produced on one sequencing platform. Both class I and class II loci were covered by HLA typing, at four-digit resolution. The number of typed donors differed by locus: about 629-630 for A, B, C, DRB1 and DQB1; some 540 for DQA1; approximately 600 for DPA1; and 400 to 480 for DPB1. Several DR-DQ haplotypes were handled as single units for association and clustering, since linkage in the cohort was strong. Among roughly 400 genotyped donors of the cohort, an average of around 220,000 unique TCR beta nucleotide sequences was sequenced per donor, of which 15% to 20% were non-productive. The full study reports these points: In both the original and validation cohorts, the classifier was reported to diagnose cytomegalovirus status with high specificity and sensitivity. Most TCR sequences were observed very rarely across donors, whereas some public TCRs were present in many individuals. In the study, approximately 160 TCR beta chains were listed as associated with cytomegalovirus. A group of highly shared sequence variants was considered likely to be a technical artifact of the sequencing pipeline. A further reported finding was that TCR beta sequences accurately predicted the HLA-A and HLA-B alleles for most subjects in the first cohort. Roughly 17 rarely observed V segments, including chromosome 9 orphons, were excluded from the earlier analysis of 550 to 700 of the donors because counts were too low. Strong co-occurrence of HLA alleles, especially DR and DQ, made assigning TCR associations to individual alleles difficult. A later analysis found that TCR association rates varied across HLA loci, with DRB1 alleles showing the most associated TCRs and HLA-C alleles the fewest. CMV serostatus was the only immune exposure information available for the cohort. The authors suggested that the approach could potentially be generalized to other disease states and immunological phenotypes. In a later analysis, HLA-associated TCR beta chains showed more clonal expansion and lower generation probabilities than non-associated chains that were equally common. According to a later analysis, parvovirus B19, influenza, CMV and Epstein-Barr virus appeared linked to several top co-occurrence clusters. In vitro tests confirmed that a few of the cytomegalovirus-associated TCR beta chains recognize cytomegalovirus antigens. Linkage disequilibrium might explain the correlated functional status among segregating V segments, but an unknown experimental factor could not be excluded. Because the 87-base-pair reads could not distinguish some IMGT-functional V segments, including TRBV6-2 and TRBV6-3, those segments were excluded. A later analysis associated about 16,000 TCR beta sequences with specific HLA alleles at a false discovery rate of 0.05. This cohort had only TCR beta chains sequenced, and the lack of alpha or paired-chain data limited which features could be detected. In a later genetic analysis, a missense DCLRE1C variant was associated with V-gene and J-gene trimming of TCR beta chains, and the association was replicated in an independent cohort. In a later analysis, most CMV-associated TCR beta chains were found to appear HLA-restricted, with HLA associations seemingly driven largely by CMV exposure. Because HLA typing was unavailable for some donors at each locus, only the typed subset was used in association tests. Broadly in line with IMGT annotations, most TCR beta V segments showed up in productive rearrangements about 87% or about 30% of the time in an earlier analysis of 450 to 600 of the donors. A later genetic analysis reported fewer N-insertions in productive TCRs among donors in an Asian-associated ancestry cluster than the roughly 620-donor mean. The presence/absence analyses assumed that sequencing depth was roughly uniform across donors, and that assumption may not be true.

The method behind the library was the immunoSEQ multiplex PCR assay. For the multiplex PCR, a mixture combining 60 forward primers for TCR Vbeta segments and 13 reverse primers for TCR Jbeta segments was used. The CDR3 region of rearranged TCR beta genes was amplified from genomic DNA with a multiplex PCR assay. The Illumina HiSeq System was used to sequence the amplified TCR beta libraries as 87-base-pair reads. In the authors' own workflow: In a later analysis, about 80 million unique TCR beta chains were counted across the 650 to 750 repertoires, and roughly 11 million of these chains were shared by at least two donors. Raw reads were error-corrected and collapsed into unique sequences by a nearest-neighbor algorithm in which closely related sequences were merged to remove PCR and sequencing errors. Alignment of CDR3 sequences to IMGT reference sequences was used to assign V, D and J gene segments. For a sequence to be retained, at least a six-nucleotide match to both a V gene segment and a J gene segment was required. Rearrangements were classified as productive when the CDR3 lacked stop codons and remained in frame with V and J, and all other rearrangements were classified as non-productive. CDR3 was defined according to IMGT convention as the region running from the second conserved V-encoded cysteine to the conserved J-encoded phenylalanine. The earlier analysis of roughly 590 of the donors excluded any sequence lacking an unambiguous match to a single V gene segment. An earlier analysis of 587 of the donors classified V segments as functional when productive rearrangements were above 56.7% and as segregating when the standard deviation between donors was above 5%. A statistical classification framework was built to diagnose cytomegalovirus status from the catalog of TCR beta chain sequences. A later analysis assigned V and J genes by comparing TCR nucleotide sequences with IMGT/GENE-DB human TR gene sequences. The TCRdist pipeline was used in a later analysis to assign CDR3 sequences and most-parsimonious VDJ recombination scenarios. In a later analysis, every TCR beta chain was defined by the combination of its CDR3 amino acid sequence and its V-gene family, and reads without a unique V-gene family were dropped. A later analysis removed several hundred highly shared, low-generation-probability nucleotide sequences to deal with suspected cross-contamination and a sequencing artifact. In a later analysis, a clonal expansion index was calculated for each public chain from normalized within-repertoire ranks of inferred template counts. In a later analysis, generation probabilities were computed using a VDJ recombination model fitted to out-of-frame rearrangements, and the results were checked against IGoR. A later analysis scored TCR-TCR, TCR-HLA and TCR-CMV co-occurrence with hypergeometric tests, applying a repertoire-size bias correction to TCR pairs. A later analysis estimated false discovery rates by permuting HLA or CMV assignments 20 times. A later analysis grouped co-occurring TCRs with DBSCAN, adding TCRdist sequence similarity when clustering within HLA-allele-positive subsets. Co-occurrence clustering excluded repertoires with fewer than 30,000 or more than 120,000 public chains, plus five with anomalous nucleotide sharing. Imported from immuneACCESS, the table was reduced by TCRdb to in-frame sequences with V and J called. These copies leave out some clones; in studies compared against another copy, an unresolved V gene accounts for under half, and the cause of the remainder is not known. V and J calls and clone size are those listed in that table; D and trimming were worked out from the DNA. Present in this sample are 130,000 to 150,000 clones, around 79% of which were seen just once. The biggest ten clones account for about 3% of the sample.

Concerning this clone: This clone's antigen is unknown. Per-nucleotide qualities are absent, and no much larger clonotype sits a single base away.

Clipping removes 5 bases from V and 6 bases from J, with 6 as the unmatched junction base count. CDR3 length: 14 amino acids, cysteine to phenylalanine. CDR3 DNA is the only sequence kept; it has 42 bases, read in frame from the first base. From a lookup of the germline V gene, CDR1 and CDR2 are SGHTA and FQGNSA. In total, roughly 710 healthy bone marrow donors made up the cohort. At the time of sampling, every cohort member was nominally healthy, though immune exposures that went unrecorded were likely present. The donor tested CMV seropositive and was one of the 289 seropositive cohort members. Each donor provided a peripheral blood sample, and peripheral blood mononuclear cells were used for TCR beta sequencing. Genomic DNA was extracted from the blood cell samples with the Qiagen DNeasy Blood Extraction Kit.

In this chain, TRBV7-2 is recombined with TRBJ2-1, with TRBD2 identical over 8 junction bases. The specimen was PBMCs. The receptor was derived from a man aged 35 to 55 in good health and CMV-seropositive. The CDR3 here reads CASSPIAGSNEQFF. The DNA sequence is as follows: TGTGCCAGCAGCCCAATAGCGGGGAGCAATGAGCAGTTCTTC.